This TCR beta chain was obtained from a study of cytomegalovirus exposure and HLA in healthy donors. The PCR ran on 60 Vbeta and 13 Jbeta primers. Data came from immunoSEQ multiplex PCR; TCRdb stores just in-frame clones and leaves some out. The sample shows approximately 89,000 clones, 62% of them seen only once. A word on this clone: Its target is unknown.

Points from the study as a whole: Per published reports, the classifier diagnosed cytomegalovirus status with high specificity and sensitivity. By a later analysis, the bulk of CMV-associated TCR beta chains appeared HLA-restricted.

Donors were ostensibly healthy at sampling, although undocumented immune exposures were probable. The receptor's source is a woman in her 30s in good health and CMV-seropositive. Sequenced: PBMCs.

CDR3 amino acids: CASSERSSREEKLFF. CDR3 bases: TGTGCCAGCAGTGAACGCAGTTCCAGGGAAGAAAAACTGTTTTTT. J is TRBJ1-4 and V is TRBV6-1; D is perhaps TRBD1 (5 bases). This CDR3 contains 15 residues. The germline gives CDR1 MNHNS, CDR2 SASEGT. Between the trimmed V and J ends, which lost 2 bases and 8 bases, there was a span of 15 bases.